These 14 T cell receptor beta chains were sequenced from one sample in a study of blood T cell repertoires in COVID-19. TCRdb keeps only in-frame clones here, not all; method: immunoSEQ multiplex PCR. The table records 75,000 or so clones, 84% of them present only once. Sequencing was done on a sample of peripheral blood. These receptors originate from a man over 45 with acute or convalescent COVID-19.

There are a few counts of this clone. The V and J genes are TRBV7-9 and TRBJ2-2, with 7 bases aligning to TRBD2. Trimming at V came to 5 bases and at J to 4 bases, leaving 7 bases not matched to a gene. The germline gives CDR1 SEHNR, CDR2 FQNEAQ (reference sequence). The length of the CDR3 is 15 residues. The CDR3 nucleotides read TGTGCCAGCAGCCTCACGCGGGAGCCCACCGGGGAGCTGTTTTTT. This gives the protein CASSLTREPTGELFF.

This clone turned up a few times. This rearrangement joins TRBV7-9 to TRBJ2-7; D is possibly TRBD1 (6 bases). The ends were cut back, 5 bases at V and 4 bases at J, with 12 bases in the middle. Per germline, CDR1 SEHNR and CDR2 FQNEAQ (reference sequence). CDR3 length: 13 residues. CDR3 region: CASSQVGGYEQYF. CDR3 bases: TGTGCCAGCAGCCAGGTAGGGGGATACGAGCAGTACTTC.

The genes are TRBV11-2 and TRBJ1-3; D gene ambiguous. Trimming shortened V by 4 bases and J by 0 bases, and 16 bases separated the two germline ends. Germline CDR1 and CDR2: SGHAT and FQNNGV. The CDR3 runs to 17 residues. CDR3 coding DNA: TGTGCCAGCAGCTCCTTCTCCGGGGTGGTCTCTGGAAACACCATATATTTT. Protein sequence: CASSSFSGVVSGNTIYF. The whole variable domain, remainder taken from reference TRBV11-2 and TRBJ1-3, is EAGVAQSPRYKIIEKRQSVAFWCNPISGHATLYWYQQILGQGPKLLIQFQNNGVVDDSQLPKDRFSAERLKGVDSTLKIQPAKLEDSAVYLCASSSFSGVVSGNTIYFGEGSWLTVV.

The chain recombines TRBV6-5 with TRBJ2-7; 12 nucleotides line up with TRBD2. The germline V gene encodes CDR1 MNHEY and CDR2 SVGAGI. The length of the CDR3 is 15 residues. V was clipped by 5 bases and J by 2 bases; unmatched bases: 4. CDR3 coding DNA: TGTGCCAGCAGTCGGACTAGCGGGATCACCTACGAGCAGTACTTC. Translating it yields CASSRTSGITYEQYF.

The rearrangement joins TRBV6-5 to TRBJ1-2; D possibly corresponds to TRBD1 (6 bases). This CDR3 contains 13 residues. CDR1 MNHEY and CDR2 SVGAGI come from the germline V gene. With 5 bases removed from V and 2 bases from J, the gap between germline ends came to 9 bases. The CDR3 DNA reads TGTGCCAGCAGTACAGGGATGAACTATGGCTACACCTTC. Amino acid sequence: CASSTGMNYGYTF.

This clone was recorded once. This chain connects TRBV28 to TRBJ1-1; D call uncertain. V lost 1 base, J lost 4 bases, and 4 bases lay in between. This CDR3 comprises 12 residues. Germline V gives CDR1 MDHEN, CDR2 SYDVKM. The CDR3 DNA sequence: TGTGCCAGCAGTTTATTGGCCACTGAAGCTTTCTTT. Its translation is CASSLLATEAFF.

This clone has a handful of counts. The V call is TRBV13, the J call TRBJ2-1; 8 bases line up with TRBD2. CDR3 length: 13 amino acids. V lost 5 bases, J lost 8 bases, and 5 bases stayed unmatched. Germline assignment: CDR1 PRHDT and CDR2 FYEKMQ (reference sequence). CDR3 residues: CASSLGLADEQFF. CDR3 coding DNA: TGTGCCAGCAGCCTCGGACTAGCTGATGAGCAGTTCTTC.

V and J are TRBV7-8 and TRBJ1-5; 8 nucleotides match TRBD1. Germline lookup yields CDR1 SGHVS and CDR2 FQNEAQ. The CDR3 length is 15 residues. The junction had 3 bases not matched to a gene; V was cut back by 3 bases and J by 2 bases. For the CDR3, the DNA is TGTGCCAGCAGCTTCGGACAGGGCGGCAATCAGCCCCAGCATTTT. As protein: CASSFGQGGNQPQHF.

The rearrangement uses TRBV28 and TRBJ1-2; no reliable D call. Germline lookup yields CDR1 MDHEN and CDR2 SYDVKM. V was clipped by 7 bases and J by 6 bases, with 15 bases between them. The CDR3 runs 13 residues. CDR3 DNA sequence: TGTGCCAGCAAGATGAGTCCGCAGGATGGCTACACCTTC. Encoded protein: CASKMSPQDGYTF.

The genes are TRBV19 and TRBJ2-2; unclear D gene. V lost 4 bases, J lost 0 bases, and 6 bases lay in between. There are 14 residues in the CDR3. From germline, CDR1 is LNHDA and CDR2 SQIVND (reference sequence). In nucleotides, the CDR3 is TGTGCCAGTAGTACACAGTCGAACACCGGGGAGCTGTTTTTT. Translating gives CASSTQSNTGELFF. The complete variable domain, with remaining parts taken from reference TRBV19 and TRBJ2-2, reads DGGITQSPKYLFRKEGQNVTLSCEQNLNHDAMYWYRQDPGQGLRLIYYSQIVNDFQKGDIAEGYSVSREKKESFPLTVTSAQKNPTAFYLCASSTQSNTGELFFGEGSRLTVL.

CDR3 residues: CASSDPGGSNQPQHF. The CDR3 DNA reads as TGCGCCAGCAGTGACCCAGGGGGCTCCAATCAGCCCCAGCATTTT. The chain uses TRBV10-2 and TRBJ1-5, with 8 bases lining up with TRBD1. Trimming cost V 3 bases and J 3 bases; bases outside gene matches: 4. Germline lookup yields CDR1 WSHSY and CDR2 SAAADI. CDR3 size: 15 residues.

The CDR3: CASSLAASGAAAYNEQFF. CDR3 nucleotides: TGTGCCAGCAGCTTAGCGGCTAGCGGGGCAGCTGCCTACAATGAGCAGTTCTTC. This chain joins TRBV7-2 and TRBJ2-1; 9 positions match TRBD2. The CDR3 runs to 18 residues. CDR1 is SGHTA, CDR2 FQGNSA, per germline. V shed 0 bases, J shed 2 bases, and the junction held 8 bases outside the gene matches.

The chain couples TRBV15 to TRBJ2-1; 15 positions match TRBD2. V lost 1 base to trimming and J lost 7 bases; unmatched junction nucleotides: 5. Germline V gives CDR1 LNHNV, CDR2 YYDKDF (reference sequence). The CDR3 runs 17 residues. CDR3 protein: CATSRGGTSGGRNEQFF. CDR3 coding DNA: TGTGCCACCAGCAGAGGCGGGACTAGCGGGGGGCGTAATGAGCAGTTCTTC. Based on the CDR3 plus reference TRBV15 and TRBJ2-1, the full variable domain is DAMVIQNPRYQVTQFGKPVTLSCSQTLNHNVMYWYQQKSSQAPKLLFHYYDKDFNNEADTPDNFQSRRPNTSFCFLDIRSPGLGDTAMYLCATSRGGTSGGRNEQFFGPGTRLTVL.

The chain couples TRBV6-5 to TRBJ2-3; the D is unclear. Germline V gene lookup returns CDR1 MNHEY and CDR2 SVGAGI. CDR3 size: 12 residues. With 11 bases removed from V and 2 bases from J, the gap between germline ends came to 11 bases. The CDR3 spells CAVQTFTDTQYF. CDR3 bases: TGTGCCGTCCAGACATTCACAGATACGCAGTATTTT.